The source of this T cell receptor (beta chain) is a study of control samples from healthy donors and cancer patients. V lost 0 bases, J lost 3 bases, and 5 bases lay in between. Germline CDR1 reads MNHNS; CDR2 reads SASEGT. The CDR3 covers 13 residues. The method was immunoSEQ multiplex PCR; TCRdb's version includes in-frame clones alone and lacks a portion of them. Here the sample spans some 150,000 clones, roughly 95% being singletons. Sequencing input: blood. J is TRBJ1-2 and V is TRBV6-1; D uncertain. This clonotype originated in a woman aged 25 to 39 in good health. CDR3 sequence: CASSEAGHYGYTF. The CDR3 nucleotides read TGTGCCAGCAGTGAAGCTGGTCACTATGGCTACACCTTC.